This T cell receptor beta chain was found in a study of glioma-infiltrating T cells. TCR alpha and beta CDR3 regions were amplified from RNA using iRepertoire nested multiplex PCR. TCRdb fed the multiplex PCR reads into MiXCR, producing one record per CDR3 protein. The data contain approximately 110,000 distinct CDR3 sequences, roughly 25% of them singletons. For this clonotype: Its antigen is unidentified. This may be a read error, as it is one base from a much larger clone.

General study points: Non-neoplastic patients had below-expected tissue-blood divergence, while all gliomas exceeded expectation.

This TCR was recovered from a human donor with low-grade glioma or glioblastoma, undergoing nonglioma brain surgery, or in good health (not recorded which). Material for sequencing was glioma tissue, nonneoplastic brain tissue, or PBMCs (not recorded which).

In DNA, the CDR3 is TGTGCCAGCAGCCGGGAATTATACTCAGATACGCAGTATTTT. It yields the protein CASSRELYSDTQYF. The chain has TRBV6-4 and TRBJ2-3; the D gene is possibly TRBD2 (5 bases). Germline CDR1 reads MRHNA; CDR2 reads SNTAGT. The length of the CDR3 is 14 residues. Trimming stripped 6 bases from V and 4 bases from J, with 14 bases between.